A selection of T cell receptor beta chains follows, all from one sample in a study of PD-1 blockade in classical Hodgkin lymphoma. The data were produced by immunoSEQ multiplex PCR, yet TCRdb's version contains in-frame clones alone and is incomplete. The sample contains about 9,700 clones, about 68% of which appear only once. This material consisted of CD4+ T cells from blood, taken before the fourth cycle of nivolumab. The receptors stem from a human donor with classical Hodgkin lymphoma. The CDR3 runs from the conserved cysteine through the conserved F or W. A D gene is named only where the DNA matches it firmly.

v_gene	d_gene	j_gene	CDR3aa	CDR3nt
TRBV18	NA	TRBJ2-1	CASSPSRGGAGNEQFF	TGTGCCAGCTCACCCTCTCGAGGGGGCGCGGGGAATGAGCAGTTCTTC
TRBV5-6	TRBD1	TRBJ2-3	CASSPDLIPGQGFEYF	TGTGCCAGCAGCCCCGACCTAATACCAGGACAGGGTTTTGAGTATTTT
TRBV5-4	NA	TRBJ1-1	CASSRDVNTEAFF	TGTGCCAGCAGCCGGGACGTGAACACTGAAGCTTTCTTT
TRBV18	TRBD2	TRBJ2-5	CASSPVGLAGLETQYF	TGTGCCAGCTCACCGGTGGGACTAGCGGGACTTGAGACCCAGTACTTC
TRBV2	TRBD1	TRBJ1-5	CASSRTGVDQPQHF	TGTGCCAGCAGCCGGACAGGGGTCGATCAGCCCCAGCATTTT
TRBV6-1	NA	TRBJ2-5	CASSELRGVQETQYF	TGTGCCAGCAGTGAACTACGCGGTGTCCAAGAGACCCAGTACTTC
TRBV6-1	TRBD1	TRBJ1-5	CASNYRGEGNQPQHF	TGTGCCAGCAACTACAGGGGGGAGGGCAATCAGCCCCAGCATTTT
TRBV2	NA	TRBJ2-3	CASSERTSTDTQYF	TGTGCCAGCAGTGAAAGGACTAGCACAGATACGCAGTATTTT
TRBV2	TRBD1	TRBJ1-5	CASSGTGDQPQHF	TGTGCCAGCAGTGGGACAGGGGATCAGCCCCAGCATTTT
TRBV5-6	NA	TRBJ2-3	CASSSSGAVNTQYF	TGTGCCAGCAGCTCCTCGGGGGCGGTAAATACGCAGTATTTT
TRBV29-1	TRBD1	TRBJ1-5	CSVLTGSNQPQHF	TGCAGCGTGCTGACAGGGAGCAATCAGCCCCAGCATTTT
TRBV5-1	NA	TRBJ1-3	CASKGHFSGNTIYF	TGCGCCAGCAAGGGACACTTCTCTGGAAACACCATATATTTT
TRBV28	TRBD1	TRBJ1-5	CASSPRGTAPNSNQPQHF	TGTGCCAGCAGTCCACGGGGGACAGCCCCCAATAGCAATCAGCCCCAGCATTTT